This T cell receptor beta chain was identified during a study of CD8 T cells in ankylosing spondylitis. A single record per CDR3 protein comes from TCRdb applying MiXCR to the 5' RACE reads. The sample carries 150,000 to 250,000 distinct CDR3 sequences, 10% to 15% recorded once. Germline V gene data show CDR1 as SGHVS and CDR2 as FQNEAQ. V dropped 5 bases and J dropped 4 bases, with 17 bases sitting between them. This CDR3 comprises 15 residues. The rearrangement uses TRBV7-8 and TRBJ2-5; no clear D gene. The specimen was blood, either unsorted or a sorted T cell fraction (not recorded which). The origin of this receptor is a male donor with ankylosing spondylitis or in good health (not recorded which). The CDR3: CASSPPSVGTETQYF. The CDR3 bases are TGTGCCAGCAGCCCCCCGTCTGTCGGCACAGAGACCCAGTACTTC.